Listed below are T cell receptor beta chains from one sample, sequenced in a study of T cells in Graves' hyperthyroidism and ophthalmopathy. TCRdb reanalysed the multiplex PCR reads using MiXCR and keeps one entry per CDR3 protein. The sample contains approximately 380,000 distinct CDR3 sequences, about 19% of which appear only once. Sequenced: blood. These receptors all come from a woman younger than 35 with Graves' hyperthyroidism. CDR3s include the opening cysteine and the closing phenylalanine or tryptophan. Fields, in order: V gene, clone size, D gene, J gene, CDR3 DNA, CDR3 protein. A D gene is named only where the DNA matches it firmly. Clone sizes are given selectively: once, few, many, or a class where the clone is expanded.

V: TRBV18; size: many; D: .; J: TRBJ2-2; DNA: TGTGCCAGCTCACCAACGGGACACAACACCGGGGAGCTGTTTTTT; CDR3: CASSPTGHNTGELFF
V: TRBV6-1; size: many; D: TRBD1; J: TRBJ2-2; DNA: TGTGCCAGCAGTGGGCCGGGACAGGGGAGCACCGGGGAGCTGTTTTTT; CDR3: CASSGPGQGSTGELFF
V: TRBV2; size: many; D: .; J: TRBJ1-5; DNA: TGTGCCAGCAGTTCTTCTGGAAGCAATCAGCCCCAGCATTTT; CDR3: CASSSSGSNQPQHF
V: TRBV12-3/TRBV12-4; size: many; D: .; J: TRBJ1-1; DNA: TGTGCCAGCAGTTGGCCAGGGCGGAACACTGAAGCTTTCTTT; CDR3: CASSWPGRNTEAFF
V: TRBV7-3; size: many; D: .; J: TRBJ1-1; DNA: TGTGCCAGCAGCTTAACGGGGGATTACACTGAAGCTTTCTTT; CDR3: CASSLTGDYTEAFF
V: TRBV6-1; size: many; D: .; J: TRBJ2-7; DNA: TGTGCCAGCAGTGATGACAGCCAAGGGGAGCAGTACTTC; CDR3: CASSDDSQGEQYF
V: TRBV5-1; size: many; D: .; J: TRBJ2-5; DNA: TGCGCCAGCAGCGGTCGAGGACAAGTTCCCCAGGCCCAGTACTTC; CDR3: CASSGRGQVPQAQYF
V: TRBV4-1; size: few; D: TRBD1; J: TRBJ1-2; DNA: TGCGCCAGCAGCCCGGTCCCCGGGACAGCAAAGTATGGCTACACCTTC; CDR3: CASSPVPGTAKYGYTF
V: TRBV20-1; size: many; D: .; J: TRBJ2-5; DNA: TGCAGTGCTAGAGGTATAGGGGACTTCCAAGAGACCCAGTACTTC; CDR3: CSARGIGDFQETQYF
V: TRBV2; size: many; D: .; J: TRBJ1-1; DNA: TGTGCCAGCAGTGAATGGAACACTGAAGCTTTCTTT; CDR3: CASSEWNTEAFF
V: TRBV7-3; size: many; D: TRBD1; J: TRBJ2-5; DNA: TGTGCCAGCAGCTTAACGGGGGACAGCGAAGGGACCCAGTACTTC; CDR3: CASSLTGDSEGTQYF
V: TRBV18; size: many; D: TRBD1; J: TRBJ1-1; DNA: TGTGCCAGCTCGGATCGGACAGGGACAGTGGCTTTCTTT; CDR3: CASSDRTGTVAFF
V: TRBV12-3/TRBV12-4; size: .; D: .; J: TRBJ2-3; DNA: TGTGCCAGCAGTTTACTGGTCAGCAACACAGATACGCAGTATTTT; CDR3: CASSLLVSNTDTQYF
V: TRBV6-5; size: many; D: .; J: TRBJ2-2; DNA: TGTGCCAGCAGGTCCTCCACCGGGGAGCTGTTTTTT; CDR3: CASRSSTGELFF
V: TRBV28; size: many; D: .; J: TRBJ1-3; DNA: TGTGCCAGCAGTACTCGACAGGTAGCTGGAAACACCATATATTTT; CDR3: CASSTRQVAGNTIYF
V: TRBV7-3; size: .; D: TRBD2; J: TRBJ2-5; DNA: TGTGCCAGCAGCCGGACCGGACTAGCAGGAGAGACCCAGTACTTC; CDR3: CASSRTGLAGETQYF
V: TRBV6-2/TRBV6-3; size: .; D: .; J: TRBJ1-2; DNA: TGTGCCAGCAGTCCCCACCAGTGGTTCATCGGTGGCTACACCTTC; CDR3: CASSPHQWFIGGYTF
V: TRBV6-5; size: many; D: TRBD2; J: TRBJ2-2; DNA: TGTGCCAGCAGTTCCACTTGGGCTAGCGGGGGAGTCGGGGAGCTGTTTTTT; CDR3: CASSSTWASGGVGELFF
V: TRBV7-8; size: .; D: .; J: TRBJ1-5; DNA: TGTGCCAGCAGGAGGGTCGTTGGTCGAGGTCAGCCCCAGCATTTT; CDR3: CASRRVVGRGQPQHF
V: TRBV6-5; size: once; D: .; J: TRBJ1-1; DNA: TGTGCCAGCAGTTCCTGGGGGGGACAAAGGAACACTGAAGCTTTCTTT; CDR3: CASSSWGGQRNTEAFF
V: TRBV4-1; size: few; D: .; J: TRBJ1-1; DNA: TGCGCCAGCAGCCAAGTTTCCACGGCGCCTGAAGCTTTCTTT; CDR3: CASSQVSTAPEAFF
V: TRBV12-3/TRBV12-4; size: .; D: .; J: TRBJ1-2; DNA: TGTGCCAGCAGCTTAGAGGTTGGGCACGGCTACACCTTC; CDR3: CASSLEVGHGYTF
V: TRBV7-8; size: many; D: .; J: TRBJ1-5; DNA: TGTGCCAGCAGCTTAGTTACGGGTAGCAATCAGCCCCAGCATTTT; CDR3: CASSLVTGSNQPQHF
V: TRBV7-6; size: many; D: TRBD1; J: TRBJ2-2; DNA: TGTGCCAGCAGGCCGGGACAGAGAACCGGGGAGCTGTTTTTT; CDR3: CASRPGQRTGELFF
V: TRBV20-1; size: .; D: .; J: TRBJ1-2; DNA: TGCAGTGCTAGTGAGGGTCGCTATGGCTACACCTTC; CDR3: CSASEGRYGYTF
V: TRBV5-1; size: many; D: .; J: TRBJ2-5; DNA: TGCGCCAGCAGTCGCCAACCGGGGTATGGGGAGACCCAGTACTTC; CDR3: CASSRQPGYGETQYF
V: TRBV6-5; size: many; D: .; J: TRBJ2-2; DNA: TGTGCCACGCCGGGACAAAACACCGGGGAGCTGTTTTTT; CDR3: CATPGQNTGELFF
V: TRBV30; size: many; D: .; J: TRBJ2-7; DNA: TGTGCCTCGGGCCCTTCCGTCTACGAGCAGTACTTC; CDR3: CASGPSVYEQYF
V: TRBV7-2; size: many; D: .; J: TRBJ2-7; DNA: TGTGCCAGCAGCTTAACGATACGGGACGGATCCTACGAGCAGTACTTC; CDR3: CASSLTIRDGSYEQYF
V: TRBV29-1; size: many; D: .; J: TRBJ2-7; DNA: TGCAGCGTTGAGGGCGGCAGAGGAAATTACGAGCAGTACTTC; CDR3: CSVEGGRGNYEQYF
V: TRBV4-2; size: .; D: .; J: TRBJ1-1; DNA: TGTGCCAGCAGTCTAGGGGCAGGGCCAACGAACACTGAAGCTTTCTTT; CDR3: CASSLGAGPTNTEAFF
V: TRBV18; size: many; D: .; J: TRBJ2-2; DNA: TGTGCCAGCTCACCACCGGGCACCGGGGAGCTGTTTTTT; CDR3: CASSPPGTGELFF
V: TRBV6-2/TRBV6-3; size: .; D: TRBD1; J: TRBJ1-5; DNA: TGTGCCAGCAGTTATATGGACAGGGCGCAGAATCAGCCCCAGCATTTT; CDR3: CASSYMDRAQNQPQHF
V: TRBV12-3/TRBV12-4; size: many; D: TRBD1; J: TRBJ1-5; DNA: TGTGCCAGCAGTTTTACAGGGGATGGTCAGCCCCAGCATTTT; CDR3: CASSFTGDGQPQHF
V: TRBV30; size: few; D: .; J: TRBJ1-1; DNA: TGTGCCTGGAGTAAAGGAATCAACGCTGAAGCTTTCTTT; CDR3: CAWSKGINAEAFF
V: TRBV20-1; size: many; D: TRBD1; J: TRBJ2-5; DNA: TGCAGTGCTGCAGGACAGGAAGAGACCCAGTACTTC; CDR3: CSAAGQEETQYF
V: TRBV2; size: many; D: .; J: TRBJ1-1; DNA: TGTGCCAGCAAATCCGGTCGAGCCCAGGGGATGAACACTGAAGCTTTCTTT; CDR3: CASKSGRAQGMNTEAFF
V: TRBV19; size: many; D: .; J: TRBJ1-1; DNA: TGTGCCAGTAGTATAAGTGGACGGCAGCTGAACACTGAAGCTTTCTTT; CDR3: CASSISGRQLNTEAFF
V: TRBV12-3/TRBV12-4; size: many; D: .; J: TRBJ2-7; DNA: TGTGCCAGCAGTACCGGGACTGGCGAGCAGTACTTC; CDR3: CASSTGTGEQYF
V: TRBV2; size: many; D: TRBD1; J: TRBJ2-5; DNA: TGTGCCAGCAGAGGGACCTCCGACAGGGTCATTGAGGAGACCCAGTACTTC; CDR3: CASRGTSDRVIEETQYF
V: TRBV29-1; size: many; D: TRBD1; J: TRBJ2-7; DNA: TGCAGCGCCCTTGGACAGGGAGGCCGCTACGAGCAGTACTTC; CDR3: CSALGQGGRYEQYF
V: TRBV6-1; size: .; D: .; J: TRBJ1-1; DNA: TGTGCCAGCAGCCCACGAGGACCGTTGGGGACTGATGCTTTCTTT; CDR3: CASSPRGPLGTDAFF
V: TRBV12-3/TRBV12-4; size: few; D: TRBD1; J: TRBJ1-1; DNA: TGTGCCAGCAGTCCAGGACAGGGGACAACTGAATCTTTCTTT; CDR3: CASSPGQGTTESFF
V: TRBV19; size: .; D: .; J: TRBJ1-5; DNA: TGTGCCAGTAGTATTACAACCAACACGGATTATAGCAATCAGCCCCAGCATTTT; CDR3: CASSITTNTDYSNQPQHF